The 3 T cell receptor beta chains below all came from one sample that was sequenced in a study of cytomegalovirus exposure and HLA in healthy donors. A multiplex PCR was run with 60 Vbeta primers and 13 Jbeta primers. Profiling relied on immunoSEQ multiplex PCR, and the TCRdb table lists in-frame clones only, not all of them. Of about 210,000 clones in the sample, almost 80% were seen once. Material for sequencing was PBMCs. Source of these receptors: a male donor in good health and CMV-seronegative.

V and J are TRBV9 and TRBJ2-2, with TRBD1 matching 7 bases. The V gene's germline CDR1 is SGDLS and CDR2 YYNGEE. The CDR3 is 18 amino acids. With 2 bases clipped from V and 4 bases from J, the junction kept 14 bases outside the gene matches. CDR3 nucleotide sequence: TGTGCCAGCAGCGTCCGATTATTGGGACAGAGACTCACCGGGGAGCTGTTTTTT. Its protein product is CASSVRLLGQRLTGELFF.

The CDR3 sequence is CASSLLRETDTQYF. CDR3 DNA: TGCGCCAGCAGCTTGCTACGGGAGACAGATACGCAGTATTTT. This chain uses TRBV5-1 with TRBJ2-3; TRBD2 is a possible D gene (6 bases). V lost 1 base, J lost 3 bases, and 9 bases lay in between. Germline CDR1 and CDR2: SGHRS and YFSETQ. The CDR3 contains 14 residues.

The sample holds a few counts of this clone. The gene calls are TRBV7-2 and TRBJ2-5, with D uncertain. With the DNA end fitting TRBJ2-7 better, the J assignment may be wrong. CDR3 length equals 12 residues. Per germline, CDR1 SGHTA and CDR2 FQGNSA. The CDR3 DNA follows: TGTGCCAGCAGCCAAAGCTCCTACGAGCAGTACTTC. It is translated as CASSQSSYEQYF.